The clone carrying this T cell receptor (beta chain) appeared many times. No antigen is known for it. This entry is derived from a study of T-cell memory formation after mild COVID-19. General study points: While clones contracting from day 15 to 85 were balanced between CD4 and CD8, later expanders leaned CD4+. Second-wave clones with a day 37 peak had unconfirmed SARS-CoV-2 specificity.

The trim removed 3 bases at V and 4 bases at J, leaving 1 base unmatched. Germline loops: CDR1 SGHRS, CDR2 YFSETQ. CDR3 length: 13 amino acids. After 5'RACE with constant-segment primers, TCR alpha and TCR beta cDNA libraries carrying sample barcodes and UMIs were obtained. TCRdb independently ran MiXCR on the 5' RACE reads; one entry per CDR3 protein. The sample has 250,000 to 350,000 distinct CDR3 sequences; approximately 15% are singletons. The chain links TRBV5-1 to TRBJ2-5, with TRBD1 identical over 9 bases. This receptor was obtained from a man between 18 and 29 years old who had mild COVID-19 (a few samples of this study predate the infection). Cell type and time point are not known. The sample taken for sequencing was PBMCs or a T cell subset sorted from them (not recorded which). CDR3 nucleotides: TGCGCCAGCAGCTGGGGACAGGGAGAGACCCAGTACTTC. Translating gives CASSWGQGETQYF.